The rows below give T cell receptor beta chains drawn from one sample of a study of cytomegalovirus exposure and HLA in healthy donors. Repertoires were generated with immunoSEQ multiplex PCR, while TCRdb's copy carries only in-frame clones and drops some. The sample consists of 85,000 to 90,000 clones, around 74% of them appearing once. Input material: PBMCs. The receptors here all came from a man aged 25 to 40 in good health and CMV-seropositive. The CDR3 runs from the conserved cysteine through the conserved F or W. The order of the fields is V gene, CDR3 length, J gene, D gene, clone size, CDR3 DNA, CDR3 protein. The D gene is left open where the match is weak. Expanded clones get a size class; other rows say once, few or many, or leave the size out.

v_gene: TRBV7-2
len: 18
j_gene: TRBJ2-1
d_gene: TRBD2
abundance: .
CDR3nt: TGTGCCAGCAGCTTAGGGGTATCGGGGGGGGCCGCCTACAATGAGCAGTTCTTC
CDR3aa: CASSLGVSGGAAYNEQFF

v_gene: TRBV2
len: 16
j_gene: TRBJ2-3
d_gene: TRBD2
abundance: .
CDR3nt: TGTGCCAGCAGTGAGCTAGCGGTCACTAGCACAGATACGCAGTATTTT
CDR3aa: CASSELAVTSTDTQYF

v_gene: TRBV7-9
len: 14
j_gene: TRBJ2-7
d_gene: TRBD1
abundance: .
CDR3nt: TGTTCCAGCAGCCCAGGACAGGGACCCTACGAGCAGTACTTC
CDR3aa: CSSSPGQGPYEQYF

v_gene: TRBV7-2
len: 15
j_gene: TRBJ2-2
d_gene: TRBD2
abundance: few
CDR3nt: TGTGCCAGCAGCAAAGGGACTAGCGCCACCGGGGAGCTGTTTTTT
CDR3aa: CASSKGTSATGELFF

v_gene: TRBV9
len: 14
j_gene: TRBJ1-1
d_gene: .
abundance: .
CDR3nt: TGTGCCAGCAGCGTAGGGGGGCCGAACACTGAAGCTTTCTTT
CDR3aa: CASSVGGPNTEAFF

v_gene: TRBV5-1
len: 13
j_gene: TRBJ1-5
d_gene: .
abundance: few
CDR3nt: TGCGCCAGCAGCTTGGAAGGGAGCCAGCCCCAGCATTTT
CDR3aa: CASSLEGSQPQHF

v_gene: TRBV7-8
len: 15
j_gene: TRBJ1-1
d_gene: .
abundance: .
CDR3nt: TGTGCCAGCAGCATACTACAACAGGGGAACACTGAAGCTTTCTTT
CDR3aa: CASSILQQGNTEAFF

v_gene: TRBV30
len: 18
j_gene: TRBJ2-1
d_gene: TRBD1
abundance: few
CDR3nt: TGTGCCTGGAGCCCGACAGGGGGCTCAAGAAGCTCCTACAATGAGCAGTTCTTC
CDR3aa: CAWSPTGGSRSSYNEQFF

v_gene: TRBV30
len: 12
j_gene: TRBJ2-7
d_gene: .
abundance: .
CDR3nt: TGTGCCTGGAGTGAAAACAGGTACGAGCAGTACTTC
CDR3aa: CAWSENRYEQYF

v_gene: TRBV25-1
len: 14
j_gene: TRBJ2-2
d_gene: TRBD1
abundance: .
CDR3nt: TGTGCCAGCAGTGAGGACAGGGAAGCCGGGGAGCTGTTTTTT
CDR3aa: CASSEDREAGELFF

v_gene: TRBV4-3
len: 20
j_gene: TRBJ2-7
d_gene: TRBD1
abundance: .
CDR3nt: TGCGCCAGCAGCCAAGACGCGACAGGGGGCGCAGGACTACCAAGGGACGAGCAGTACTTC
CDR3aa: CASSQDATGGAGLPRDEQYF